The clone carrying this T cell receptor beta chain ranks as medium-sized. Its antigen remains unknown. The sample belongs to a study of glioma-infiltrating T cells. Study-wide findings and caveats: Non-neoplastic patients had below-expected tissue-blood divergence, while all gliomas exceeded expectation.

Germline values: CDR1 MGHDK, CDR2 SYGVNS. With 6 bases removed from V and 7 bases from J, the gap between germline ends came to 18 bases. The CDR3 loop spans 14 amino acids. Using RNA template, CDR3s of TCR alpha and beta were amplified with iRepertoire arm-PCR. TCRdb processed the multiplex PCR reads anew with MiXCR; each CDR3 protein has one entry. Of about 470 distinct CDR3 sequences in the sample, 30% to 35% are singletons; the top ten hold 51%. This TCR was recovered from a human donor with low-grade glioma or glioblastoma, undergoing nonglioma brain surgery, or in good health (not recorded which). This rearrangement joins TRBV25-1 to TRBJ2-5, with D unclear. The sample was glioma tissue, nonneoplastic brain tissue, or PBMCs (not recorded which). CDR3 residues: CASSPTSLVGTQYF. CDR3 nucleotide sequence: TGTGCCAGCAGCCCGACAAGCCTAGTGGGGACCCAGTACTTC.